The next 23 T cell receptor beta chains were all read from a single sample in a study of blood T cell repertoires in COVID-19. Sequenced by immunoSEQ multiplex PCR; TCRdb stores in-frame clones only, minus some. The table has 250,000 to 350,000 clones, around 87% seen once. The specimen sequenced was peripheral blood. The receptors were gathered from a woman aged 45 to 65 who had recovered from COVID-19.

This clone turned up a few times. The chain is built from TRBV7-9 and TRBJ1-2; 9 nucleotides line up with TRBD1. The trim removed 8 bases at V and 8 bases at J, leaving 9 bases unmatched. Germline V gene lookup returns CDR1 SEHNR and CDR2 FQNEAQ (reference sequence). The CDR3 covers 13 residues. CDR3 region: CASLRDRVGGYTF. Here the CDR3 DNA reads TGTGCCAGCCTGAGGGACAGGGTTGGAGGCTACACCTTC.

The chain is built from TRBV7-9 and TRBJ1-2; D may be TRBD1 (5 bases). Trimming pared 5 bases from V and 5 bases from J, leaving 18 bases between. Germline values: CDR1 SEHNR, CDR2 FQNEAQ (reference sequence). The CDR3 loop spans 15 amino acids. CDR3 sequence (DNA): TGTGCCAGCAGCGCAACATCGACAGCGCGATATGGCTACACCTTC. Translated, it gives CASSATSTARYGYTF.

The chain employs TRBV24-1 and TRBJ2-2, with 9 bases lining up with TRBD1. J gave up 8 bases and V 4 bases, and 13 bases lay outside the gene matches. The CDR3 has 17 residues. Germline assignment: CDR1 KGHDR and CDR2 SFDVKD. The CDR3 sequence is CATSDPPGQGAGGELFF. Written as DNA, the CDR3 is TGTGCCACCAGTGACCCCCCGGGACAGGGTGCAGGTGGGGAGCTGTTTTTT.

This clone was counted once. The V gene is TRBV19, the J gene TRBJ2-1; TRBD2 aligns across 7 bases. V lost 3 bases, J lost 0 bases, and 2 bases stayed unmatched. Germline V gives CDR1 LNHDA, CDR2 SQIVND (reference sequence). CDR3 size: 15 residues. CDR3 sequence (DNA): TGTGCCAGTAGTATCGCTAGCGGCTCCTACAATGAGCAGTTCTTC. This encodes CASSIASGSYNEQFF.

The CDR3 loop reads CASSRSHGSSYNEQFF. The CDR3 nucleotides are TGTGCCAGTAGCAGGAGCCATGGGAGCTCCTACAATGAGCAGTTCTTC. The chain combines TRBV19 with TRBJ2-1, with D perhaps TRBD2 (5 bases). Germline-derived CDR1 and CDR2 are LNHDA and SQIVND (reference sequence). CDR3 size: 16 residues. V gave up 6 bases and J gave up 0 bases, with 15 bases separating them.

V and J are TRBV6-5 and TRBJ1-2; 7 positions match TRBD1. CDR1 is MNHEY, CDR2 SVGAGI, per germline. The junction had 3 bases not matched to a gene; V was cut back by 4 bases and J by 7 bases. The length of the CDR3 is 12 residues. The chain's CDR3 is CASSSTGFGYTF. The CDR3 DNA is TGTGCCAGCAGTTCGACAGGGTTTGGCTACACCTTC.

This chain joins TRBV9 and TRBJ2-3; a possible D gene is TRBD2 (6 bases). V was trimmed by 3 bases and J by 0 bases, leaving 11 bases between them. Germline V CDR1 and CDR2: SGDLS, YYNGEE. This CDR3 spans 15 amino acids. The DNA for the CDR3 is TGTGCCAGCAGCGGTAGCGGAACTAGCACAGATACGCAGTATTTT. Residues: CASSGSGTSTDTQYF.

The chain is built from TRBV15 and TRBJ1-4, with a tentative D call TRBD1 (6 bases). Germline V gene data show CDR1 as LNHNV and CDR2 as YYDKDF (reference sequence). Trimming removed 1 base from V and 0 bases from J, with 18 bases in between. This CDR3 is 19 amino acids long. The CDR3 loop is CATSRGRSWDTATNEKLFF. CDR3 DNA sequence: TGTGCCACCAGCAGAGGTCGATCTTGGGACACTGCAACTAATGAAAAACTGTTTTTT.

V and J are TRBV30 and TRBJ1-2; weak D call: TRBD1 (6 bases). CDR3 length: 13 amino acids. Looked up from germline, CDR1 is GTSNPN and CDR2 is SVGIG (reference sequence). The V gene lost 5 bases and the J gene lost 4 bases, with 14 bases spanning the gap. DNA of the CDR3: TGTGCCTGGTCCACAGGGTCATCCTATGGCTACACCTTC. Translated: CAWSTGSSYGYTF.

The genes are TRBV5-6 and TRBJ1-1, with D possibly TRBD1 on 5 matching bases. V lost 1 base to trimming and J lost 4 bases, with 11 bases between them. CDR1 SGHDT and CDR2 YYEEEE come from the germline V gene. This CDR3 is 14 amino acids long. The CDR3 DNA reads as TGTGCCAGCAGCTTGTGGGGCAGGAGCACTGAAGCTTTCTTT. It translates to CASSLWGRSTEAFF.

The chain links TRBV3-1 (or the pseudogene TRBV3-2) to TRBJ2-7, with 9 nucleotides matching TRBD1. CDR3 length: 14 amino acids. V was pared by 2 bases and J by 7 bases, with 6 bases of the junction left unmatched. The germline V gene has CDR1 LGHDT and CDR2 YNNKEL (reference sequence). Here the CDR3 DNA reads TGTGCCAGCAGCCAAATACAGGGGGCGCTGGAGCAGTACTTC. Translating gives CASSQIQGALEQYF.

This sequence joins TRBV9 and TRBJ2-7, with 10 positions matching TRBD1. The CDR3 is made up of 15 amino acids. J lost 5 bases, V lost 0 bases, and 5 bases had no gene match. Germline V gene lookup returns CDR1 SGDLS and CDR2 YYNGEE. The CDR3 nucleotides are TGTGCCAGCAGCGTAGACGGGACAGGGGAGAACGAGCAGTACTTC. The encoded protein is CASSVDGTGENEQYF.

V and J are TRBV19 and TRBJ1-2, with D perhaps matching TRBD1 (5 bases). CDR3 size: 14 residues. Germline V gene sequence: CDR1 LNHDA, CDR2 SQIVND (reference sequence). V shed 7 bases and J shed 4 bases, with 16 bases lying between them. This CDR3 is CASTVDRNLYGYTF. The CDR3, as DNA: TGTGCCAGTACCGTCGACAGAAATCTCTATGGCTACACCTTC.

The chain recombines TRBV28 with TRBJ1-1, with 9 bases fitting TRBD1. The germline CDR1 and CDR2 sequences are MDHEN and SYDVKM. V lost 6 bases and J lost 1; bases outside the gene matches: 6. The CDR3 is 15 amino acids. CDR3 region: CASSRPGQGNTEAFF. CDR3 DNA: TGTGCCAGCAGCCGACCGGGACAGGGGAACACTGAAGCTTTCTTT.

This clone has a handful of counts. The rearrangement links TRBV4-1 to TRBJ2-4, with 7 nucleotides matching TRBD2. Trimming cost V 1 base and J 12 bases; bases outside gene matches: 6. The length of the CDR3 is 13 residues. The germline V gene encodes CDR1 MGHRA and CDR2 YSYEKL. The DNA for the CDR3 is TGCGCCAGCAGCCAAGGGGAGGGGACGAGTCAGTACTTC. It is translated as CASSQGEGTSQYF.

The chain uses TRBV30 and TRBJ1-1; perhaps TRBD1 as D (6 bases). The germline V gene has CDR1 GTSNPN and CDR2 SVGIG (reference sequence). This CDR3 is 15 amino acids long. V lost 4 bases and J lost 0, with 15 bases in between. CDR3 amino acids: CAWTLGQPVNTEAFF. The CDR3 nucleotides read TGTGCCTGGACCCTCGGACAGCCCGTGAACACTGAAGCTTTCTTT.

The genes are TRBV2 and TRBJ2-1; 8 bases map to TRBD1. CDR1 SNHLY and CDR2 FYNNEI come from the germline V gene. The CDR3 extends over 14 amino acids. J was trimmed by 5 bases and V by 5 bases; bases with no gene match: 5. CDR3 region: CASSKDRGDNEQFF. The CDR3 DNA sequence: TGTGCCAGCAGTAAAGACAGGGGAGACAATGAGCAGTTCTTC.

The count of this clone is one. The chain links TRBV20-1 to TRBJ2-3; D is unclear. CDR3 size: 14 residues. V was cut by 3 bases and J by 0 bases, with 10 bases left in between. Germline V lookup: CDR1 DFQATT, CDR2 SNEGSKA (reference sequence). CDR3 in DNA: TGCAGTGCTAGTATTTCCTATAGCACAGATACGCAGTATTTT. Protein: CSASISYSTDTQYF.

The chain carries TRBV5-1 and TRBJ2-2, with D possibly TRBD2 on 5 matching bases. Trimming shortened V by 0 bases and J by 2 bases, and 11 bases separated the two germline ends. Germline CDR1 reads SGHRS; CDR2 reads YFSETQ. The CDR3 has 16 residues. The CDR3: CASSLVVAINTGELFF. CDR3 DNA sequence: TGCGCCAGCAGCTTGGTTGTAGCGATCAACACCGGGGAGCTGTTTTTT.

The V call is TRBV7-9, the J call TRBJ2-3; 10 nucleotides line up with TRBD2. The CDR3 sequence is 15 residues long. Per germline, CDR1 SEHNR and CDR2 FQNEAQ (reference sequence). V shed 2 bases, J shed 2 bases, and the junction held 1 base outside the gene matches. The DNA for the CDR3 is TGTGCCAGCAGCTTAACTAGCGGGGCCACAGATACGCAGTATTTT. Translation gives CASSLTSGATDTQYF.

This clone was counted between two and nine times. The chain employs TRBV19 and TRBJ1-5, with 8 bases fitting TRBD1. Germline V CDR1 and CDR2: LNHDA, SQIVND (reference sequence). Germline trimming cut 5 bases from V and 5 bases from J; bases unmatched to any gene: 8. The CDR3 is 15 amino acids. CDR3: CASSQRGQGDQPQHF. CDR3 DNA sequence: TGTGCCAGTAGTCAGAGAGGACAGGGCGATCAGCCCCAGCATTTT.

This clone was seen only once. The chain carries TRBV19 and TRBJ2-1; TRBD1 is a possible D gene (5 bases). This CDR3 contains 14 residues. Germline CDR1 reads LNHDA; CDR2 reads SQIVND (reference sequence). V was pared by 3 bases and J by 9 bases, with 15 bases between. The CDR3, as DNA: TGTGCCAGTAGTATTTCTTTGGGTCAGGGTGAGCAGTTCTTC. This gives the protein CASSISLGQGEQFF.

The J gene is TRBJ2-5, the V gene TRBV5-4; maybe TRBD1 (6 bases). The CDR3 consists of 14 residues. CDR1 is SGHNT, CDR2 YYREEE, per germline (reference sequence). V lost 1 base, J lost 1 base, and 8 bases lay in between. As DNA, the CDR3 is TGTGCCAGCAGCTTGTGGGGGCCCCAAGAGACCCAGTACTTC. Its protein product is CASSLWGPQETQYF.